The TCR beta chain under discussion was sequenced for a study of blood T cells in healthy people across ages. Whole-study results and caveats: A greater number of naive CD4+ cells and higher diversity distinguished long-lived donors from aged donors.

Using a J-beta primer mix together with a sample-barcoded 5' primer, a second PCR was run for roughly 6 to 12 cycles. TCRdb re-derived calls from the 5' RACE reads in MiXCR, one entry per CDR3 protein. Found here are approximately 900,000 distinct CDR3 sequences, 40% to 60% of them singletons; the top ten hold over 10%. With respect to this clonotype: Antigen unknown.

This receptor was taken from a man between 25 and 39 years old in good health. Material for sequencing was blood.

The CDR3 reads CASSVGAGNAYEQYF. The CDR3 coding sequence is TGTGCCAGCAGCGTTGGGGCAGGGAATGCCTACGAGCAGTACTTC. The chain recombines TRBV9 with TRBJ2-7; perhaps TRBD1 as D (5 bases). CDR1 SGDLS and CDR2 YYNGEE come from the germline V gene. The CDR3 is made up of 15 amino acids. Deletions cut 2 bases from V and 2 bases from J, with 14 bases between.